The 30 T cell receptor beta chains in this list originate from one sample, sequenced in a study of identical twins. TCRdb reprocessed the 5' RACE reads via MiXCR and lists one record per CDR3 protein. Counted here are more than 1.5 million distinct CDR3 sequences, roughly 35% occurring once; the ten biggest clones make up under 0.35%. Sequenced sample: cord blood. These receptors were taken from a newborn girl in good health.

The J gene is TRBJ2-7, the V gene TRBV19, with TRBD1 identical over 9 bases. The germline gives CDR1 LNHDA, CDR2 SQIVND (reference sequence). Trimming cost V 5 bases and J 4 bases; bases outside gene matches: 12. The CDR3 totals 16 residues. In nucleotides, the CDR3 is TGTGCCAGTAGTTCCCGGGACAGGGTTGGAGCGTACGAGCAGTACTTC. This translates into CASSSRDRVGAYEQYF.

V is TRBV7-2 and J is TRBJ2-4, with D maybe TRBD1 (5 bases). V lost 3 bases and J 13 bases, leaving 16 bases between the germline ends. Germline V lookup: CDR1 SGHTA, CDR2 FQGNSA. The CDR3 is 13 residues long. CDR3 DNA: TGTGCCAGCAGCTTTAAAGGACACTACGGGCAGTACTTC. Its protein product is CASSFKGHYGQYF.

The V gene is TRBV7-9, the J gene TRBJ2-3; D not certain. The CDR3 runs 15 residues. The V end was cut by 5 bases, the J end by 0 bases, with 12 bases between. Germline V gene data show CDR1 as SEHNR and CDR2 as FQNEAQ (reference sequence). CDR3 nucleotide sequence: TGTGCCAGCAGCGTTCGCACCACTAGCACAGATACGCAGTATTTT. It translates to CASSVRTTSTDTQYF.

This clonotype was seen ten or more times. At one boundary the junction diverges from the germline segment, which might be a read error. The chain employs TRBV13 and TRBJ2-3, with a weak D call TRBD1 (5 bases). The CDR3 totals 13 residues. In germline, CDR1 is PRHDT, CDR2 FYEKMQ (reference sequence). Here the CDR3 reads CASSVGARDTQYF. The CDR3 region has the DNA TGTGCCAGCAGCGTAGGGGCTAGAGATACGCAGTATTTT.

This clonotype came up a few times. The CDR3 spells CASRVLREPNNEQFF. The CDR3 DNA sequence: TGTGCCAGCAGAGTCCTGCGGGAGCCCAACAATGAGCAGTTCTTC. The chain couples TRBV7-9 to TRBJ2-1, with 7 bases lining up with TRBD2. Losses at the gene ends were 6 bases for V and 5 bases for J; bases not matched to a gene: 10. The CDR3 extends over 15 amino acids. Germline CDR1 reads SEHNR; CDR2 reads FQNEAQ (reference sequence). The full variable domain, completed using reference TRBV7-9 and TRBJ2-1, is DTGVSQNPRHKITKRGQNVTFRCDPISEHNRLYWYRQTLGQGPEFLTYFQNEAQLEKSRLLSDRFSAERPKGSFSTLEIQRTEQGDSAMYLCASRVLREPNNEQFFGPGTRLTVL.

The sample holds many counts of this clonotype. DNA of the CDR3: TGCAGCGTTGAGGGGACTAGCTTCACAGATACGCAGTATTTT. Translated, it gives CSVEGTSFTDTQYF. V is TRBV29-1 and J is TRBJ2-3; 9 nucleotides align to TRBD2. Per the germline V gene, CDR1 is SQVTM and CDR2 is ANQGSEA. V dropped 3 bases and J dropped 2; count of bases not matched to a gene: 3. The CDR3 consists of 14 residues.

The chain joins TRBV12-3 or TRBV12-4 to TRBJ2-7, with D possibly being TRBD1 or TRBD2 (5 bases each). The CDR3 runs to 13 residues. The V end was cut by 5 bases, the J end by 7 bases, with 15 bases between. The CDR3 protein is CASSRPGHNEQYF. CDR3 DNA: TGTGCCAGCAGTCGCCCGGGGCACAATGAGCAGTACTTC.

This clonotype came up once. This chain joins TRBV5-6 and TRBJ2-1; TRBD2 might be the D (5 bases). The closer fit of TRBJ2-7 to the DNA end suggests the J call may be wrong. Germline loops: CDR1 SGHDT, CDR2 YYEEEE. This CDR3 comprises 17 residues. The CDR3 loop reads CASSALARTLSYNEQYF. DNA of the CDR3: TGTGCCAGCAGCGCCTTAGCGAGGACCCTCTCCTACAATGAGCAGTACTTC.

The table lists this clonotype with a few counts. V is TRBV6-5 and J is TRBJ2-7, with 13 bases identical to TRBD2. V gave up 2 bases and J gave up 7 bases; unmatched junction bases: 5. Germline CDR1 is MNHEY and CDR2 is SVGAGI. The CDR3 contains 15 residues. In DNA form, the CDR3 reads TGTGCCAGCAGTTACGGGGGGACTAGCGGGAAGGAGCAGTACTTC. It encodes CASSYGGTSGKEQYF.

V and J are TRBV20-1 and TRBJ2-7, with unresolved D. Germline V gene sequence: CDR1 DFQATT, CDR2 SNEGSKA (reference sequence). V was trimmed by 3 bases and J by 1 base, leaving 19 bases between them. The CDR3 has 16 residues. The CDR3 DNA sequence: TGCAGTGCTAGCTCAGACCACCAAATAAAATCCTACGAGCAGTACTTC. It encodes CSASSDHQIKSYEQYF.

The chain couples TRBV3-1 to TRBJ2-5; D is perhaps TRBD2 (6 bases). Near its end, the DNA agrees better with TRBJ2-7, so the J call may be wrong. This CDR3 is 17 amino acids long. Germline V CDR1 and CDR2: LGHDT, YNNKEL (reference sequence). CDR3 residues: CASSQRSTAGYPYEQYF. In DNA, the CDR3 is TGTGCCAGCAGCCAAAGGTCTACCGCGGGGTACCCCTACGAGCAGTACTTC.

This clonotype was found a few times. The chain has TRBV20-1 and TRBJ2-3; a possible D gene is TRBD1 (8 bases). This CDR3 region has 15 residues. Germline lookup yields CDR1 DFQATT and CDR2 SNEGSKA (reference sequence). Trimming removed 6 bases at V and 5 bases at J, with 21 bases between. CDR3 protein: CSAKRQGRELDTQYF. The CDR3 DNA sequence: TGCAGTGCCAAGAGACAGGGGAGGGAGCTAGATACGCAGTATTTT.

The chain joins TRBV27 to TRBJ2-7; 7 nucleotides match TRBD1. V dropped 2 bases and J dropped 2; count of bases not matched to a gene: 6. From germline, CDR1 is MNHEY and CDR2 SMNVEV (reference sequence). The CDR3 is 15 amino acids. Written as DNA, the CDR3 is TGTGCCAGCAGTTTAAGGGCCGGGACAGCCTACGAGCAGTACTTC. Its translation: CASSLRAGTAYEQYF.

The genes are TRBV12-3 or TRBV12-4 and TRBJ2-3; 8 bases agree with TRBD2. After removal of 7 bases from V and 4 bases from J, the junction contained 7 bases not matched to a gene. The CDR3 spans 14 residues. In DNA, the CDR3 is TGTGCCAGCATGATCAGCGGGAGACCAGATACGCAGTATTTT. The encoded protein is CASMISGRPDTQYF.

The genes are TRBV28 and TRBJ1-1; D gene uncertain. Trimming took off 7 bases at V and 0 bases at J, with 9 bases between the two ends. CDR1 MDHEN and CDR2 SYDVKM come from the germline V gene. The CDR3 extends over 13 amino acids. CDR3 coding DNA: TGTGCCAGCACCCCCCCCGTGAACACTGAAGCTTTCTTT. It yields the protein CASTPPVNTEAFF.

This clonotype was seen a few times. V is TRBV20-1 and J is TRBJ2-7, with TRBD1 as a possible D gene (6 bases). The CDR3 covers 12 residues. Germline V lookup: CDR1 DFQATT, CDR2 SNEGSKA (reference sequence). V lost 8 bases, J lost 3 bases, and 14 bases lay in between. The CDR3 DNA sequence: TGCAGTACGAACAGGGCCGTCTACGAGCAGTACTTC. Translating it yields CSTNRAVYEQYF.

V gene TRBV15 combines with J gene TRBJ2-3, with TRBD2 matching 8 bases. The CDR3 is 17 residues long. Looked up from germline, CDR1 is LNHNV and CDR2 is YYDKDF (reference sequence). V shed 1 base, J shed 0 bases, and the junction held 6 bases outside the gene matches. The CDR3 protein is CATSRGLTSGSTDTQYF. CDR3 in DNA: TGTGCCACCAGCAGAGGCCTTACTAGCGGAAGCACAGATACGCAGTATTTT.

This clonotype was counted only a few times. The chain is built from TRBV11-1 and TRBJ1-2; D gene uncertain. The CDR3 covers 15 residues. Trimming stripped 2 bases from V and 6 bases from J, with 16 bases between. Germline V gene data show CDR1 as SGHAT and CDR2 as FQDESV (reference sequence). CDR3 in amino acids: CASSLSAGWKDGYTF. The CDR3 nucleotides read TGTGCCAGCAGCTTATCGGCAGGTTGGAAAGATGGCTACACCTTC.

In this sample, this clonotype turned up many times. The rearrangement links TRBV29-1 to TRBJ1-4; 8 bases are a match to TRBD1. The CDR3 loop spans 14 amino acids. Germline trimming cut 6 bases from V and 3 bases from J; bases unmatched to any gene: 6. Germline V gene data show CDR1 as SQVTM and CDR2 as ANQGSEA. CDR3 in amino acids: CSVLWTGPNEKLFF. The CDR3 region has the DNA TGCAGCGTGTTGTGGACAGGGCCTAATGAAAAACTGTTTTTT.

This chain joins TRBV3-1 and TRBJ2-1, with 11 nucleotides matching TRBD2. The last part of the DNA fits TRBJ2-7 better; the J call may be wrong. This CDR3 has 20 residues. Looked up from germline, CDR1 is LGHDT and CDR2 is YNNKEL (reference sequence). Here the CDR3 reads CASSQDALAGARYSYNEQYF. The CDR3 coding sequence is TGTGCCAGCAGCCAAGATGCACTAGCGGGGGCCCGATACTCCTACAATGAGCAGTACTTC.

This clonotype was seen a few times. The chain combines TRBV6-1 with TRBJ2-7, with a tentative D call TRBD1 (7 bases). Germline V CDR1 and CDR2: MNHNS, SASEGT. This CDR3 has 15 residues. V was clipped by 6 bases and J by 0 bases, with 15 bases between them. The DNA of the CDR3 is TGTGCCAGCAGACGATGGCAGGGGGGCTCCTACGAGCAGTACTTC. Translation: CASRRWQGGSYEQYF.

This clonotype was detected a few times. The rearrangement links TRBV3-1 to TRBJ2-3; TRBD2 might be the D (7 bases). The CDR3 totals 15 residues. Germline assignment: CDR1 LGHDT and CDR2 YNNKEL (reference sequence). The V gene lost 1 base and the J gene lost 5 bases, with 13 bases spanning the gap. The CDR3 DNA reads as TGTGCCAGCAGCCAAGGGCGGGGGCGGATAGATACGCAGTATTTT. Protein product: CASSQGRGRIDTQYF.

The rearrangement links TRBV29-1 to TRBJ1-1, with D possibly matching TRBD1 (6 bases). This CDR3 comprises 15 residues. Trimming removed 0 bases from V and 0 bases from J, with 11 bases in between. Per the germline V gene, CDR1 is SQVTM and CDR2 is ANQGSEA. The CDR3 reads CSVEDSGAMNTEAFF. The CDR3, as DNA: TGCAGCGTTGAAGATTCAGGGGCCATGAACACTGAAGCTTTCTTT.

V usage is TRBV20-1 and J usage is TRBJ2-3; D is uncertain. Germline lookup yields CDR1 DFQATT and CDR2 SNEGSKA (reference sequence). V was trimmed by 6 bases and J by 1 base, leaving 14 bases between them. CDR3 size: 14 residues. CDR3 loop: CSAAEPPGTDTQYF. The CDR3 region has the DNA TGCAGTGCCGCGGAGCCTCCTGGCACAGATACGCAGTATTTT.

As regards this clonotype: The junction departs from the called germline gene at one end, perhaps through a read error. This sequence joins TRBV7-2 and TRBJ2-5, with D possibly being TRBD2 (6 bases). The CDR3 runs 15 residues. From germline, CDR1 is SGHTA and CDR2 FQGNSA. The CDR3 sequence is CACSLGGRLSETQYF. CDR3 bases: TGTGCCTGCAGCTTAGGAGGGAGACTGTCGGAGACCCAGTACTTC.

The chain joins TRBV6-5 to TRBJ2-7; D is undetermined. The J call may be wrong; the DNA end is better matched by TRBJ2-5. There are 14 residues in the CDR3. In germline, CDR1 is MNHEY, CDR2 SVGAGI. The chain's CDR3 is CASSYDPVVETQYF. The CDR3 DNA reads TGTGCCAGCAGTTACGACCCGGTTGTGGAGACCCAGTACTTC.

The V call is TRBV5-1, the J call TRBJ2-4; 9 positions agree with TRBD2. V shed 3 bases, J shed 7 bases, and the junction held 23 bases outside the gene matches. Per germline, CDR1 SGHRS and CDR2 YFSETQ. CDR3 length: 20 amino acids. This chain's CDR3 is CASSSGPQGPSGNLWNIQYF. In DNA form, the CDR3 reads TGCGCCAGCAGCTCGGGACCCCAGGGGCCTAGCGGGAACCTCTGGAACATTCAGTACTTC.

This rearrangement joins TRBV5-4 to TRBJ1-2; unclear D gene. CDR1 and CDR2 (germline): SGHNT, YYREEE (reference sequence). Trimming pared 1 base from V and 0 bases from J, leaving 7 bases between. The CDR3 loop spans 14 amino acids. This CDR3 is CASSLFLPNYGYTF. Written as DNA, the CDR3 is TGTGCCAGCAGCTTGTTTCTGCCTAACTATGGCTACACCTTC.

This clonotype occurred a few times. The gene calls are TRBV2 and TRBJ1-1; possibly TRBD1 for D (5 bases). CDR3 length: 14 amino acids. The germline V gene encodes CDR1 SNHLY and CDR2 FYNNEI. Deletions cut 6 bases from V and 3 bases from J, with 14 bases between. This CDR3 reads CASSPGTRYTEAFF. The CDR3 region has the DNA TGTGCCAGCAGCCCCGGGACGCGATACACTGAAGCTTTCTTT.

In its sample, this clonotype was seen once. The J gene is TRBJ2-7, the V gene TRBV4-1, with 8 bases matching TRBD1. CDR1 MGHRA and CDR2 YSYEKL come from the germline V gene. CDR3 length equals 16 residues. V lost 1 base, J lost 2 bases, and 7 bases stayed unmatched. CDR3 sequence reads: CASSQVPGDRTYEQYF. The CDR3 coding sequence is TGCGCCAGCAGCCAAGTGCCTGGGGACAGGACCTACGAGCAGTACTTC.